This record covers a single TCR beta chain. Germline CDR1 and CDR2: SGHVS and FNYEAQ. V lost 5 bases to trimming and J lost 0 bases, with 19 bases between them. This CDR3 region has 17 residues. These data belong to a study of T cell responses to AZD1222 COVID-19 vaccine. Repertoires were generated with immunoSEQ multiplex PCR, while TCRdb's copy carries only in-frame clones and drops some. This table holds 150,000 or so clones, 85% to 95% found once. The sequence derives from an adult in good health. The input for sequencing was peripheral blood, taken on day 0 of AZD1222 vaccination. V gene TRBV7-6 combines with J gene TRBJ1-1, with D hard to call. The CDR3 nucleotides read TGTGCCAGCAGCCGATCCTCAGCGTCTAATATGAACACTGAAGCTTTCTTT. It specifies CASSRSSASNMNTEAFF.